One sample yielded the 15 T cell receptor beta chains listed below, sequenced in a study of molecular identifiers for immune sequencing clone quantification. TCRdb recomputed calls from the PCR reads with MiXCR, one row per CDR3 protein. The sample includes roughly 55,000 distinct CDR3 sequences, about a third of them seen just once. Sequencing used naive CD8+ T cells from blood, with Jurkat cell RNA spiked in. As for subset: FACS-sorted CD8+CD4-CCR7+CD45RA+ naive T cells. The receptors were sampled from a human donor in good health. Some libraries in this study had Jurkat cell RNA spiked in.

With respect to this clonotype: A much larger clone sits a single nucleotide away, making a read error possible. In this CDR3 the conserved last residue, phenylalanine or tryptophan, is missing, so a read error is likely. The rearrangement joins TRBV28 to TRBJ1-2; D ambiguous. Trimming removed 6 bases from V and 5 bases from J, with 19 bases in between. This CDR3 contains 15 residues. CDR1 and CDR2 (germline): MDHEN, SYDVKM. The chain's CDR3 is CASSSTPKGSYGYTI. CDR3 sequence (DNA): TGTGCCAGCAGCTCCACCCCGAAAGGGTCGTATGGCTACACCATC.

This clonotype was observed many times. The chain recombines TRBV27 with TRBJ1-5; D is perhaps TRBD1 (6 bases). This CDR3 comprises 14 residues. V lost 2 bases, J lost 5 bases, and 10 bases lay in between. Germline-derived CDR1 and CDR2 are MNHEY and SMNVEV (reference sequence). CDR3 sequence (DNA): TGTGCCAGCAGTTTAACTGGGGGGCATCAGCCCCAGCATTTT. Protein: CASSLTGGHQPQHF.

The sample holds a few counts of this clonotype. The chain employs TRBV11-2 and TRBJ2-7; no firm D call. The CDR3 is 13 residues long. Germline V gives CDR1 SGHAT, CDR2 FQNNGV. V shed 2 bases and J shed 1 base, with 6 bases lying between them. The CDR3 coding sequence is TGTGCCAGCAGCTTAAGACAATCCTACGAGCAGTACTTC. This codes for CASSLRQSYEQYF.

The chain combines TRBV5-6 with TRBJ2-7; TRBD2 might be the D (5 bases). The CDR3 totals 13 residues. Trimming removed 4 bases at V and 6 bases at J, with 14 bases between. Germline assignment: CDR1 SGHDT and CDR2 YYEEEE. The CDR3 reads CASSGGGLTEQYF. Here the CDR3 DNA reads TGTGCCAGCAGCGGAGGAGGACTGACCGAGCAGTACTTC. The full variable domain, in which reference TRBV5-6 and TRBJ2-7 provide the parts outside the CDR3, is DAGVTQSPTHLIKTRGQQVTLRCSPKSGHDTVSWYQQALGQGPQFIFQYYEEEERQRGNFPDRFSGHQFPNYSSELNVNALLLGDSALYLCASSGGGLTEQYFGPGTRLTVT.

The chain links TRBV7-9 to TRBJ2-7; the D gene could be TRBD1 or TRBD2 (7 bases each). The CDR3 is made up of 14 amino acids. In germline, CDR1 is SEHNR, CDR2 FQNEAQ (reference sequence). V lost 5 bases and J lost 3, with 14 bases in between. CDR3 in DNA: TGTGCCAGCAGCCCTCAGGGGGAGGGCTACGAGCAGTACTTC. It specifies CASSPQGEGYEQYF.

In regard to this clonotype: With a much larger clone just one base away, this may be a read error. The V call is TRBV19, the J call TRBJ2-6; TRBD2 is a possible D gene (6 bases). Germline V gene data show CDR1 as LNHDA and CDR2 as SQIVND (reference sequence). The CDR3 length is 17 residues. With 4 bases removed from V and 1 base from J, the gap between germline ends came to 14 bases. The CDR3 nucleotides are TGTGCCAGTAGTACACCCTGGGACTCTTCTGGGGCCAACGTCCTGACTTTC. Encoded protein: CASSTPWDSSGANVLTF.

About this clonotype: It is unclear where the CDR3 begins or ends on the DNA, so no DNA is shown, and the CDR3 is as TCRdb lists it. This sequence joins TRBV7-6 and TRBJ2-5; TRBD2 is the table's D call, not checked against the DNA. Germline-derived CDR1 and CDR2 are SGHVS and FNYEAQ. The CDR3 is made up of 21 amino acids, end residues included. The CDR3 loop is CASSLFRVAIGTSGSQETQCF.

The genes are TRBV11-2 and TRBJ2-3; D is unresolved. The CDR3 covers 15 residues. V was clipped by 6 bases and J by 3 bases, with 16 bases between them. Germline V gene data show CDR1 as SGHAT and CDR2 as FQNNGV. This CDR3 reads CASRYGGVVTDTQYF. CDR3 DNA: TGTGCCAGCAGATATGGTGGGGTGGTAACAGATACGCAGTATTTT.

This clonotype was seen a single time. Without the conserved terminal phenylalanine or tryptophan, this CDR3 likely stems from a read error. V and J are TRBV13 and TRBJ2-7; TRBD2 is a possible D gene (6 bases). This CDR3 region has 15 residues. Trimming took off 7 bases at V and 2 bases at J, with 18 bases between the two ends. From germline, CDR1 is PRHDT and CDR2 FYEKMQ (reference sequence). The CDR3 here is CASTGGAGPPYEQYS. For the CDR3, the DNA is TGTGCCAGCACCGGAGGGGCAGGTCCTCCCTACGAGCAGTACTCC.

This clonotype has just a few counts. This chain uses TRBV7-9 with TRBJ2-7, with TRBD2 identical over 7 bases. Germline V gene data show CDR1 as SEHNR and CDR2 as FQNEAQ (reference sequence). This CDR3 is built from 15 residues. With V trimmed by 4 bases and J by 5 bases, 11 bases remained unmatched. The CDR3 loop reads CASSSLSGKPDEQYF. In DNA form, the CDR3 reads TGTGCCAGCAGCTCTTTAAGCGGGAAGCCTGACGAGCAGTACTTC. The full variable domain, in which reference TRBV7-9 and TRBJ2-7 provide the parts outside the CDR3, is DTGVSQNPRHKITKRGQNVTFRCDPISEHNRLYWYRQTLGQGPEFLTYFQNEAQLEKSRLLSDRFSAERPKGSFSTLEIQRTEQGDSAMYLCASSSLSGKPDEQYFGPGTRLTVT.

Turning to this clonotype: It may be a read error: a sequence one base away is much more abundant. The J gene is TRBJ2-6, the V gene TRBV28; D gene unclear. This CDR3 has 15 amino acids. The germline V gene encodes CDR1 MDHEN and CDR2 SYDVKM. Trimming took off 6 bases at V and 5 bases at J, with 14 bases between the two ends. The CDR3 region has the DNA TGTGCCAGCAGCCCCCCGTTCCCCAGGGCCAACGTCCTGACTTTC. It specifies CASSPPFPRANVLTF.

As regards this clonotype: This clone may be a read error of a much larger clone one base away. The chain employs TRBV13 and TRBJ2-3; D gene unclear. Trimming removed 4 bases at V and 3 bases at J, with 2 bases between. The CDR3 sequence is 11 residues long. Germline V CDR1 and CDR2: PRHDT, FYEKMQ (reference sequence). In DNA, the CDR3 is TGTGCCAGCAGCTGGACAGATACGCAGTATTTT. It is translated as CASSWTDTQYF.

To note about this clonotype: Its ends do not fully match the called genes, so a read error is possible. The chain employs TRBV7-6 and TRBJ2-2; TRBD1 aligns across 7 bases. Per the germline V gene, CDR1 is SGHVS and CDR2 is FNYEAQ. The CDR3 contains 18 residues. The CDR3 sequence is CASSAIRLQGQNTGELYF. CDR3 in DNA: TGTGCCAGCAGCGCCATCCGGTTACAGGGGCAGAACACCGGGGAGCTGTATTTT. Together with reference TRBV7-6 and TRBJ2-2, the CDR3 gives the full variable domain: GAGVSQSPRYKVTKRGQDVALRCDPISGHVSLYWYRQALGQGPEFLTYFNYEAQQDKSGLPNDRFSAERPEGSISTLTIQRTEQRDSAMYRCASSAIRLQGQNTGELYFGEGSRLTVL.

This clonotype was seen many times. Its ends do not fully match the called genes, so a read error is possible. This chain connects TRBV2 to TRBJ2-3; D possibly corresponds to TRBD2 (6 bases). The CDR3 is made up of 13 amino acids. From germline, CDR1 is SNHLY and CDR2 FYNNEI. DNA of the CDR3: TGCGCGTCGCTAGCGACCTACACAGATACGCAGTATTTT. Translation gives CASLATYTDTQYF. Drawing the rest from reference TRBV2 and TRBJ2-3, the complete variable domain is EPEVTQTPSHQVTQMGQEVILRCVPISNHLYFYWYRQILGQKVEFLVSFYNNEISEKSEIFDDQFSVERPDGSNFTLKIRSTKLEDSAMYFCASLATYTDTQYFGPGTRLTVL.

V usage is TRBV12-3 or TRBV12-4 and J usage is TRBJ2-5; the D gene is possibly TRBD1 (6 bases). Trimming left V 2 bases short and J 5 bases short, with 15 bases between. This CDR3 has 15 residues. DNA for the CDR3: TGTGCCAGCAGTTTATTAGGTACAGGGTTTGAGACCCAGTACTTC. Amino acid sequence: CASSLLGTGFETQYF.